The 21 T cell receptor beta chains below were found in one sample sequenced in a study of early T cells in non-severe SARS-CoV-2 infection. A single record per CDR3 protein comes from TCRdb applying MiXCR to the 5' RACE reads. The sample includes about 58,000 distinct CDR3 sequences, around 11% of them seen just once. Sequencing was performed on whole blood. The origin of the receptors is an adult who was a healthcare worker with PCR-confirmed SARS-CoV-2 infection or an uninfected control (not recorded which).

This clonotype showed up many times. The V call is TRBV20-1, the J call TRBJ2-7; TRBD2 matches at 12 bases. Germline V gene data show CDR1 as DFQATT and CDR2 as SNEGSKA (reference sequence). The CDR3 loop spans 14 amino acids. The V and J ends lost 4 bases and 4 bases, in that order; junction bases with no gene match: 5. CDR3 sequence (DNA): TGCAGTGCTAAGGGACTAGCGGGTCGGTACGAGCAGTACTTC. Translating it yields CSAKGLAGRYEQYF.

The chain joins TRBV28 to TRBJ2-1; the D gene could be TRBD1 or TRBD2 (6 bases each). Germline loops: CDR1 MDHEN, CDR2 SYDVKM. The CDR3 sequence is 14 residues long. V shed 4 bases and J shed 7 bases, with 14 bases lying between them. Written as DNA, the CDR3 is TGTGCCAGCAGTTACGCCCGAGGGGGGAATGAGCAGTTCTTC. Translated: CASSYARGGNEQFF. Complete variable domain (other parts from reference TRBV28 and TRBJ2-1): DVKVTQSSRYLVKRTGEKVFLECVQDMDHENMFWYRQDPGLGLRLIYFSYDVKMKEKGDIPEGYSVSREKKERFSLILESASTNQTSMYLCASSYARGGNEQFFGPGTRLTVL.

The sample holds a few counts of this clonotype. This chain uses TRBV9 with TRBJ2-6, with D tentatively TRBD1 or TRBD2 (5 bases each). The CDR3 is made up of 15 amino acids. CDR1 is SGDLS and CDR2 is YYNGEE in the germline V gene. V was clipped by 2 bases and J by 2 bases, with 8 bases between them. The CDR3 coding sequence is TGTGCCAGCAGCGTTGGGGGAGCTGGGGCCAACGTCCTGACTTTC. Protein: CASSVGGAGANVLTF. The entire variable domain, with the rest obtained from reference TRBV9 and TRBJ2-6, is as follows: DSGVTQTPKHLITATGQRVTLRCSPRSGDLSVYWYQQSLDQGLQFLIQYYNGEERAKGNILERFSAQQFPDLHSELNLSSLELGDSALYFCASSVGGAGANVLTFGAGSRLTVL.

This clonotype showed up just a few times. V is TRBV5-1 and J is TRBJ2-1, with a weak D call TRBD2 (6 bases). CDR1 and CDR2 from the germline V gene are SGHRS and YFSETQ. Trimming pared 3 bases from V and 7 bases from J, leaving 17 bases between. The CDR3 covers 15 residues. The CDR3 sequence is CASSWVGGQGNEQFF. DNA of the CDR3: TGCGCCAGCAGCTGGGTGGGAGGCCAAGGGAATGAGCAGTTCTTC.

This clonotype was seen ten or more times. As DNA, the CDR3 is TGTGCCACCAGTGACTCCGGGAGGGGTCATAGCAATGAGCAGTTCTTC. It specifies CATSDSGRGHSNEQFF. The chain recombines TRBV24-1 with TRBJ2-1, with TRBD2 matching over 8 bases. The V gene's germline CDR1 is KGHDR and CDR2 SFDVKD. Trimming took 4 bases from V and 6 from J; bases not matched to a gene: 10. The CDR3 totals 16 residues.

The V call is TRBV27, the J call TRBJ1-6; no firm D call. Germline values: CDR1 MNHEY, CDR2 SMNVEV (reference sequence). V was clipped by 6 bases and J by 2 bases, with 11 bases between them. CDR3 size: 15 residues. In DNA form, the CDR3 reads TGTGCCAGCAGGGGCTGGGGTGCCTATAATTCACCCCTCCACTTT. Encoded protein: CASRGWGAYNSPLHF.

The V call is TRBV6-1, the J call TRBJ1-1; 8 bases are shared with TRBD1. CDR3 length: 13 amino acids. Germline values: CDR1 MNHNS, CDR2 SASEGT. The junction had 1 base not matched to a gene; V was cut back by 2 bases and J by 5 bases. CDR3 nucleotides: TGTGCCAGCAGTGAAAACAGGGGGACTGAAGCTTTCTTT. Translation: CASSENRGTEAFF.

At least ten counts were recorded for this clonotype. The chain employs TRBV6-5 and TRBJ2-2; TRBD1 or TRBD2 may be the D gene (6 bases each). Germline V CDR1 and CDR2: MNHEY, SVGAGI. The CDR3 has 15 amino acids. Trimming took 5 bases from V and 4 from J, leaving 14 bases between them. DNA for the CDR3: TGTGCCAGCAGTCCCGCACAGGGAGGCACCGGGGAGCTGTTTTTT. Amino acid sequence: CASSPAQGGTGELFF.

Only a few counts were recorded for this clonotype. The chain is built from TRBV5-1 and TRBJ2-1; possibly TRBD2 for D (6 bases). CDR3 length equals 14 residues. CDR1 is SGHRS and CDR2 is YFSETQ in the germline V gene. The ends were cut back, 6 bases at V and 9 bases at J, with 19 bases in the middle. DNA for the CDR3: TGCGCCAGCACTCCGGGAGCTTTCGAGGGTGAGCAGTTCTTC. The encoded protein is CASTPGAFEGEQFF. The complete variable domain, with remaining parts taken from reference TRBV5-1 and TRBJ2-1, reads KAGVTQTPRYLIKTRGQQVTLSCSPISGHRSVSWYQQTPGQGLQFLFEYFSETQRNKGNFPGRFSGRQFSNSRSEMNVSTLELGDSALYLCASTPGAFEGEQFFGPGTRLTVL.

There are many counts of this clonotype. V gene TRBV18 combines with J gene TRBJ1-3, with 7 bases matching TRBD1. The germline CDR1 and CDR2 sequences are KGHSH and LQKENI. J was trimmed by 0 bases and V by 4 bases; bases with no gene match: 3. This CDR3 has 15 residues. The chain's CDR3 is CASSLDRSSGNTIYF. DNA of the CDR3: TGTGCCAGCTCACTGGACAGGAGCTCTGGAAACACCATATATTTT.

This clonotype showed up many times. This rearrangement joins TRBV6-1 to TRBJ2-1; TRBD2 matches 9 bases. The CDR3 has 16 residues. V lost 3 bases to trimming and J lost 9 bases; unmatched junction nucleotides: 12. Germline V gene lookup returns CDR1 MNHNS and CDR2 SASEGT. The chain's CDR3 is CASSDMGLAGGVEQFF. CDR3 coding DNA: TGTGCCAGCAGTGATATGGGACTAGCCGGGGGAGTTGAGCAGTTCTTC.

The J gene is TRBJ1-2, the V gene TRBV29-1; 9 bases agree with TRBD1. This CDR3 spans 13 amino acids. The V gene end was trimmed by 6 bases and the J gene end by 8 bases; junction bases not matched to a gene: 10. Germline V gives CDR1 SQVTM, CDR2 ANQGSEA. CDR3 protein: CSVLLQGAQGYTF. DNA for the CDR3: TGCAGCGTACTGTTACAGGGGGCCCAGGGCTACACCTTC.

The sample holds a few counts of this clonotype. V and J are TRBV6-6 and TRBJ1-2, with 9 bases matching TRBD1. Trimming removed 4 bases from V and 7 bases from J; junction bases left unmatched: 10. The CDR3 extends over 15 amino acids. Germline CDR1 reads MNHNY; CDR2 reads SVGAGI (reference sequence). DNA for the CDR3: TGTGCCAGCAGTTGGATTAGGACAGGGGAGAGTGGCTACACCTTC. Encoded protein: CASSWIRTGESGYTF.

CDR3 sequence reads: CASSVGLAGENTQYF. CDR3 in DNA: TGTGCCAGCAGCGTCGGACTAGCGGGAGAGAATACGCAGTATTTT. The rearrangement uses TRBV9 and TRBJ2-3, with TRBD2 identical over 13 bases. The CDR3 spans 15 residues. The J segment lost 7 bases and the V segment lost 2 bases, leaving 4 bases of the junction unmatched. The germline CDR1 and CDR2 sequences are SGDLS and YYNGEE.

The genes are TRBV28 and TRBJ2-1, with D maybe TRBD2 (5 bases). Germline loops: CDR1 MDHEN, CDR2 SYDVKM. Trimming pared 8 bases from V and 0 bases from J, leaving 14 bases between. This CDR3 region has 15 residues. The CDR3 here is CASGEGLGSYNEQFF. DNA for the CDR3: TGTGCCAGCGGAGAGGGATTGGGCTCCTACAATGAGCAGTTCTTC.

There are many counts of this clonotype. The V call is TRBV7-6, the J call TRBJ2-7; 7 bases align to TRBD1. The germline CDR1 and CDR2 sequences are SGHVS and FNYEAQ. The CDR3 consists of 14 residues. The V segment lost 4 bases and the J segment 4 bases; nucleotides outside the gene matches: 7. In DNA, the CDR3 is TGTGCCAGCAGCTCCCGACAGGGTCAGTACGAGCAGTACTTC. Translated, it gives CASSSRQGQYEQYF.

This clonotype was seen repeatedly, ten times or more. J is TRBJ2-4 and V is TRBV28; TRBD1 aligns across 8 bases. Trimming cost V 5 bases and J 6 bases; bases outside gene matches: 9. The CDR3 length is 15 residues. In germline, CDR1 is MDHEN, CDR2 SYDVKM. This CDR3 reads CASSPQGAGGNIQYF. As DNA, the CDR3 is TGTGCCAGCAGTCCCCAGGGGGCGGGCGGAAACATTCAGTACTTC.

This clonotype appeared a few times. The CDR3 region is CASSPRDRGSYEQYF. The CDR3 coding sequence is TGCGCCAGCAGCCCCCGGGACAGGGGCTCCTACGAGCAGTACTTC. The rearrangement links TRBV10-2 to TRBJ2-7; TRBD1 agrees at 10 bases. Per the germline V gene, CDR1 is WSHSY and CDR2 is SAAADI. The CDR3 runs 15 residues. J was trimmed by 0 bases and V by 6 bases; bases with no gene match: 5.

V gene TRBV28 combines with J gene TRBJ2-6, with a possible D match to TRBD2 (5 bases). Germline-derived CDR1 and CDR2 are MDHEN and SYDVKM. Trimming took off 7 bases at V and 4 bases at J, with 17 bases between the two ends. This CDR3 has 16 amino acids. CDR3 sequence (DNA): TGTGCCAGCATCCTTGTAAGGCGGGCCGGGGCCAACGTCCTGACTTTC. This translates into CASILVRRAGANVLTF. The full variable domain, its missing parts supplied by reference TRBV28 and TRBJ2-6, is DVKVTQSSRYLVKRTGEKVFLECVQDMDHENMFWYRQDPGLGLRLIYFSYDVKMKEKGDIPEGYSVSREKKERFSLILESASTNQTSMYLCASILVRRAGANVLTFGAGSRLTVL.

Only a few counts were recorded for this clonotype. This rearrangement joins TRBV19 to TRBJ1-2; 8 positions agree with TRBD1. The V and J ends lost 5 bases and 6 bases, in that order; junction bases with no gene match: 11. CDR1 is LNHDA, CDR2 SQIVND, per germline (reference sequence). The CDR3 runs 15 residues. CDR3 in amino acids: CASSARTGNKDGYTF. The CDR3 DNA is TGTGCCAGTAGTGCACGGACAGGGAATAAGGATGGCTACACCTTC.

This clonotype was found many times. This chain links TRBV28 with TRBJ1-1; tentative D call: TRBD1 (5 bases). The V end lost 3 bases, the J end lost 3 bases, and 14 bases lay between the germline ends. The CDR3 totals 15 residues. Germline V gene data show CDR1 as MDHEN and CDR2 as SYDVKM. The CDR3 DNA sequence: TGTGCCAGCAGTTTTTCAGGACAACGGGACACTGAAGCTTTCTTT. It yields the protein CASSFSGQRDTEAFF.